Each of the 32 T cell receptor beta chains below was sequenced from the same sample in a study. TCRdb used MiXCR to reprocess the RT-PCR reads, holding one entry per CDR3 protein. Counted here are fewer than 800,000 distinct CDR3 sequences, approximately 14% occurring once; the ten biggest clones make up 3.6%. The sequenced material came from memory CD4+ T cells from blood. These receptor sequences come from a female donor in good health, serving as a healthy control.

The rearrangement joins TRBV12-3 or TRBV12-4 to TRBJ1-1; 8 bases line up with TRBD1. With V trimmed by 6 bases and J by 10 bases, 16 bases remained unmatched. The CDR3 has 15 amino acids. Written as DNA, the CDR3 is TGTGCCAGCAGACATCCACAGGGGGGTAGGGAGCCAGCTTTCTTT. Its protein product is CASRHPQGGREPAFF.

This clonotype was seen repeatedly, ten times or more. The chain has TRBV6-6 and TRBJ2-5; 7 nucleotides line up with TRBD1. The J segment lost 5 bases and the V segment lost 5 bases, leaving 5 bases of the junction unmatched. CDR1 and CDR2 (germline): MNHNY, SVGAGI (reference sequence). This CDR3 has 13 amino acids. CDR3 loop: CASSRGQRETQYF. The CDR3 DNA sequence: TGTGCCAGCAGTAGGGGGCAGAGGGAGACCCAGTACTTC.

This clonotype was seen a few times. The chain uses TRBV24-1 and TRBJ2-5; maybe TRBD2 (7 bases). CDR3 size: 17 residues. CDR1 and CDR2 from the germline V gene are KGHDR and SFDVKD. Trimming removed 4 bases from V and 2 bases from J, with 19 bases in between. Here the CDR3 DNA reads TGTGCCACCAGTGACCATCGGAGGGGAGGGGGTCAAGAGACCCAGTACTTC. It encodes CATSDHRRGGGQETQYF.

This clonotype was recorded at least ten times. The rearrangement uses TRBV5-1 and TRBJ2-3, with D uncertain. Per the germline V gene, CDR1 is SGHRS and CDR2 is YFSETQ. This CDR3 contains 14 residues. The ends were cut back, 3 bases at V and 3 bases at J, with 11 bases in the middle. In DNA, the CDR3 is TGCGCCAGCAGCTCCGCGGTTCAGACAGATACGCAGTATTTT. Residues: CASSSAVQTDTQYF.

This clonotype was observed a few times. The CDR3 coding sequence is TGTGCCAGCAGCTCACCAGCGGGAGGAACCAACAATGAGCAGTTCTTC. This translates into CASSSPAGGTNNEQFF. The chain uses TRBV5-6 and TRBJ2-1; 9 bases are a match to TRBD2. Unmatched junction bases numbered 9, after V lost 3 bases and J lost 5 bases. The CDR3 contains 16 residues. The germline V gene encodes CDR1 SGHDT and CDR2 YYEEEE.

The chain links TRBV24-1 to TRBJ2-2; 9 nucleotides match TRBD1. CDR3 size: 14 residues. V gave up 7 bases and J gave up 7 bases; unmatched junction bases: 6. CDR1 is KGHDR, CDR2 SFDVKD, per germline. CDR3 nucleotide sequence: TGTGCCACCAGAAGGACAGGGGAAAGCGGGGAGCTGTTTTTT. Its translation: CATRRTGESGELFF.

This clonotype has more than one count but fewer than ten. The V call is TRBV9, the J call TRBJ1-3, with unresolved D. The germline V and J ends were trimmed by 0 bases and 5 bases, with 15 bases remaining between them. The CDR3 is 16 amino acids. Germline V lookup: CDR1 SGDLS, CDR2 YYNGEE. CDR3 residues: CASSVDRNSNRNTIYF. The CDR3 DNA reads as TGTGCCAGCAGCGTAGACCGAAACTCCAACCGAAACACCATATATTTT.

This clonotype was counted ten times or more. The rearrangement joins TRBV7-2 to TRBJ2-1; D remains unclear. Trimming removed 5 bases from V and 11 bases from J, with 16 bases in between. From germline, CDR1 is SGHTA and CDR2 FQGNSA. This CDR3 spans 13 amino acids. As DNA, the CDR3 is TGTGCCAGCAGCCTCGACCCCTCGGCGCAGCAGTTCTTC. Its translation is CASSLDPSAQQFF. The full variable domain, with the rest looked up from reference TRBV7-2 and TRBJ2-1, is GAGVSQSPSNKVTEKGKDVELRCDPISGHTALYWYRQSLGQGLEFLIYFQGNSAPDKSGLPSDRFSAERTGGSVSTLTIQRTQQEDSAVYLCASSLDPSAQQFFGPGTRLTVL.

This clonotype appeared a few times. This chain links TRBV7-2 with TRBJ2-5; a possible D gene is TRBD1 (6 bases). V was shortened by 1 base and J by 2 bases, with 8 bases between the two germline ends. The CDR3 extends over 14 amino acids. Germline CDR1 reads SGHTA; CDR2 reads FQGNSA. In nucleotides, the CDR3 is TGTGCCAGCAGCTTAGTAAGGGGGCAAGAGACCCAGTACTTC. The encoded protein is CASSLVRGQETQYF.

This clonotype has only a few counts. The chain combines TRBV20-1 with TRBJ1-5, with TRBD1 matching 8 bases. Germline V lookup: CDR1 DFQATT, CDR2 SNEGSKA (reference sequence). The CDR3 covers 14 residues. V gave up 5 bases and J gave up 4 bases; unmatched junction bases: 7. The CDR3 nucleotides read TGCAGTGCTTGGACAGGGTTTAGTAATCAGCCCCAGCATTTT. This encodes CSAWTGFSNQPQHF.

The gene calls are TRBV5-1 and TRBJ1-3; D remains ambiguous. With 0 bases removed from V and 2 bases from J, the gap between germline ends came to 15 bases. The length of the CDR3 is 17 residues. Germline V CDR1 and CDR2: SGHRS, YFSETQ. The CDR3: CASSLELVGNPGNTIYF. In DNA, the CDR3 is TGCGCCAGCAGCTTGGAATTAGTAGGGAACCCTGGAAACACCATATATTTT.

The chain joins TRBV5-1 to TRBJ1-3; TRBD1 aligns across 9 bases. Germline V gene data show CDR1 as SGHRS and CDR2 as YFSETQ. V gave up 0 bases and J gave up 2 bases; unmatched junction bases: 3. This CDR3 region has 16 residues. CDR3 in amino acids: CASSLAWTGAGNTIYF. The CDR3 bases are TGCGCCAGCAGCTTGGCCTGGACAGGGGCTGGAAACACCATATATTTT.

This clonotype was seen only a few times. The chain has TRBV18 and TRBJ1-1; D is unresolved. Germline V gene sequence: CDR1 KGHSH, CDR2 LQKENI. V lost 6 bases to trimming and J lost 0 bases, with 17 bases between them. The CDR3 runs 16 residues. CDR3 protein: CASSLVPASVNTEAFF. The CDR3 region has the DNA TGTGCCAGCTCCCTGGTCCCCGCGTCAGTGAACACTGAAGCTTTCTTT.

V gene TRBV5-1 combines with J gene TRBJ2-3; D gene unclear. Germline V gives CDR1 SGHRS, CDR2 YFSETQ. The CDR3 runs to 15 residues. The germline V and J ends were trimmed by 2 bases and 3 bases, with 13 bases remaining between them. The CDR3, as DNA: TGCGCCAGCAGCTTCCAGGCCGCAGATACAGATACGCAGTATTTT. Its protein is CASSFQAADTDTQYF. Full variable domain (remainder filled in from reference TRBV5-1 and TRBJ2-3): KAGVTQTPRYLIKTRGQQVTLSCSPISGHRSVSWYQQTPGQGLQFLFEYFSETQRNKGNFPGRFSGRQFSNSRSEMNVSTLELGDSALYLCASSFQAADTDTQYFGPGTRLTVL.

This clonotype was seen a handful of times. The chain joins TRBV9 to TRBJ2-1; TRBD1 matches 7 bases. Germline V gene sequence: CDR1 SGDLS, CDR2 YYNGEE. The junction had 16 bases not matched to a gene; V was cut back by 4 bases and J by 6 bases. This CDR3 has 17 amino acids. Here the CDR3 reads CASSSGVRDSSANEQFF. The CDR3 DNA follows: TGTGCCAGCAGCTCAGGAGTGAGGGACAGCTCTGCCAATGAGCAGTTCTTC.

The rearrangement uses TRBV20-1 and TRBJ2-7; either TRBD1 or TRBD2 may supply D (5 bases each). Between the trimmed V and J ends, which lost 2 bases and 9 bases, there was a span of 11 bases. The CDR3 runs to 11 residues. In germline, CDR1 is DFQATT, CDR2 SNEGSKA (reference sequence). The CDR3 reads CSARWDDGQYF. CDR3 nucleotide sequence: TGCAGTGCTAGATGGGACGATGGGCAGTACTTC.

The genes are TRBV6-2 or TRBV6-3 and TRBJ2-1; D may be TRBD1 (5 bases). With 5 bases removed from V and 9 bases from J, the gap between germline ends came to 14 bases. Germline values: CDR1 MNHEY, CDR2 SVGEGT. The length of the CDR3 is 13 residues. CDR3 region: CASSDSQVGEQFF. In DNA, the CDR3 is TGTGCCAGCAGTGACAGCCAGGTTGGTGAGCAGTTCTTC.

There are many counts of this clonotype. V usage is TRBV12-3 or TRBV12-4 and J usage is TRBJ1-1; unclear D gene. V was shortened by 6 bases and J by 4 bases, with 12 bases between the two germline ends. The CDR3 sequence is 13 residues long. The CDR3 DNA sequence: TGTGCCAGCAGCCGGGCCGAAGGCACTGAAGCTTTCTTT. Translated, it gives CASSRAEGTEAFF.

The chain couples TRBV28 to TRBJ2-3; the D gene is possibly TRBD1 (6 bases). CDR3 size: 14 residues. The V end lost 4 bases, the J end lost 7 bases, and 15 bases lay between the germline ends. CDR1 MDHEN and CDR2 SYDVKM come from the germline V gene. CDR3 sequence reads: CASSSTGRAYTQYF. The CDR3 bases are TGTGCCAGCAGTTCTACAGGGAGAGCCTATACGCAGTATTTT.

The sample holds a few counts of this clonotype. The chain has TRBV9 and TRBJ1-1, with D perhaps TRBD1 (5 bases). V lost 2 bases to trimming and J lost 1 base, with 15 bases between them. The CDR3 sequence is 16 residues long. Germline V CDR1 and CDR2: SGDLS, YYNGEE. The CDR3 sequence is CASSVVQGLPNTEAFF. CDR3 DNA sequence: TGTGCCAGCAGCGTCGTTCAGGGACTACCGAACACTGAAGCTTTCTTT. Together with reference TRBV9 and TRBJ1-1, the CDR3 gives the full variable domain: DSGVTQTPKHLITATGQRVTLRCSPRSGDLSVYWYQQSLDQGLQFLIQYYNGEERAKGNILERFSAQQFPDLHSELNLSSLELGDSALYFCASSVVQGLPNTEAFFGQGTRLTVV.

The sample holds many counts of this clonotype. V is TRBV5-1 and J is TRBJ1-2; weak D call: TRBD1 (6 bases). The V gene lost 3 bases and the J gene lost 6 bases, with 15 bases spanning the gap. Looked up from germline, CDR1 is SGHRS and CDR2 is YFSETQ. This CDR3 spans 14 amino acids. The CDR3 sequence: CASSSLRGRDGYTF. For the CDR3, the DNA is TGCGCCAGCAGCTCCCTCAGGGGAAGGGATGGCTACACCTTC.

This clonotype came up many times. V usage is TRBV20-1 and J usage is TRBJ1-6, with unresolved D. The CDR3 extends over 15 amino acids. V shed 1 base and J shed 8 bases, with 15 bases lying between them. Germline CDR1 is DFQATT and CDR2 is SNEGSKA (reference sequence). CDR3 in DNA: TGCAGTGCTAGAGTCAGGAGGAATTCGGATTCACCCCTCCACTTT. Translating it yields CSARVRRNSDSPLHF.

The gene calls are TRBV6-5 and TRBJ1-5, with TRBD1 identical over 7 bases. Germline CDR1 and CDR2: MNHEY and SVGAGI. V lost 6 bases, J lost 7 bases, and 12 bases stayed unmatched. This CDR3 region has 15 residues. The CDR3 here is CASSPTGTDRQPQHF. Here the CDR3 DNA reads TGTGCCAGCAGCCCGACAGGGACAGATCGACAGCCCCAGCATTTT.

This chain uses TRBV6-5 with TRBJ1-6, with D perhaps TRBD1 (5 bases). The V gene lost 2 bases and the J gene lost 10 bases, with 18 bases spanning the gap. From germline, CDR1 is MNHEY and CDR2 SVGAGI. This CDR3 spans 16 amino acids. CDR3 sequence (DNA): TGTGCCAGCAGTTACGATGGACGTAGGGGTGACTCACCCCTCCACTTT. Protein product: CASSYDGRRGDSPLHF.

The chain employs TRBV11-1 and TRBJ2-1, with 9 bases identical to TRBD2. The V segment lost 1 base and the J segment 8 bases; nucleotides outside the gene matches: 9. The CDR3 spans 16 residues. Germline CDR1 SGHAT, CDR2 FQDESV (reference sequence). CDR3 nucleotide sequence: TGTGCCAGCAGCTTAGAGGCGGGGGGGGGGTCGGATGAGCAGTTCTTC. Residues: CASSLEAGGGSDEQFF.

This rearrangement joins TRBV6-1 to TRBJ2-5; D is unclear. Germline V gene lookup returns CDR1 MNHNS and CDR2 SASEGT. Trimming removed 1 base from V and 4 bases from J, with 10 bases in between. The CDR3 totals 14 residues. Here the CDR3 reads CASSEVFSPETQYF. The CDR3 DNA reads as TGTGCCAGCAGTGAAGTATTCAGTCCAGAGACCCAGTACTTC.

This clonotype was observed a few times. The genes are TRBV4-3 and TRBJ1-5, with 11 positions matching TRBD1. The ends lost 3 bases at V and 5 bases at J; junction bases unmatched: 9. Per the germline V gene, CDR1 is LGHNA and CDR2 is YSLEER. The length of the CDR3 is 17 residues. CDR3 bases: TGCGCCAGCAGCCAGGAAGCCGGGACAGGGGGACATCAGCCCCAGCATTTT. It encodes CASSQEAGTGGHQPQHF.

The chain employs TRBV5-1 and TRBJ1-1, with 8 bases lining up with TRBD1. The trim removed 4 bases at V and 4 bases at J, leaving 6 bases unmatched. The germline gives CDR1 SGHRS, CDR2 YFSETQ. The CDR3 runs to 14 residues. CDR3 nucleotides: TGCGCCAGCAGCACGACAGGACAGGGCACTGAAGCTTTCTTT. Amino acids: CASSTTGQGTEAFF.

This clonotype came up many times. V and J are TRBV5-1 and TRBJ1-4; possible D gene TRBD1, 5 bases. The CDR3 runs to 14 residues. The germline V and J ends were trimmed by 5 bases and 4 bases, with 12 bases remaining between them. CDR1 is SGHRS and CDR2 is YFSETQ in the germline V gene. The CDR3 DNA sequence: TGCGCCAGCAGGACCGGGACGGATAATGAAAAACTGTTTTTT. As protein: CASRTGTDNEKLFF.

The V gene is TRBV6-5, the J gene TRBJ2-1; 7 nucleotides align to TRBD1. From germline, CDR1 is MNHEY and CDR2 SVGAGI. With 7 bases clipped from V and 8 bases from J, the junction kept 8 bases outside the gene matches. The CDR3 is 13 residues long. The CDR3 DNA is TGTGCCAGCACGGCAGGGGGTAGGGATGAGCAGTTCTTC. Its protein is CASTAGGRDEQFF.

The chain has TRBV27 and TRBJ2-3; D assignment may be TRBD1 or TRBD2 (5 bases each). This CDR3 region has 17 residues. CDR1 MNHEY and CDR2 SMNVEV come from the germline V gene (reference sequence). The V end was cut by 6 bases, the J end by 5 bases, with 24 bases between. CDR3: CASSRQGSGPREDTQYF. The CDR3 bases are TGTGCCAGCAGCCGGCAGGGCAGCGGCCCTAGGGAAGATACGCAGTATTTT.

The chain recombines TRBV2 with TRBJ2-1; TRBD1 aligns across 7 bases. CDR3 length: 15 residues. Per the germline V gene, CDR1 is SNHLY and CDR2 is FYNNEI. The V and J ends lost 8 bases and 6 bases, in that order; junction bases with no gene match: 13. The CDR3 region is CASGVTGYTGNEQFF. The CDR3 region has the DNA TGTGCCAGCGGTGTGACAGGGTATACGGGCAATGAGCAGTTCTTC.